This T cell receptor beta chain was sequenced during a study of PD-L1 blockade in urothelial cancer. Study at large: From about 2014, patients received atezolizumab, given as 1,200 mg intravenously every 3 weeks. In the patient group, twenty-five of 29 were males with bladder-origin urothelial cancer. Study findings and constraints: Below-median TCR clonality that was measured in pretreatment blood predicted better survival.

Trimming cost V 7 bases and J 2 bases, with 18 bases left between them. This CDR3 is 16 amino acids long. The V gene's germline CDR1 is SNHLY and CDR2 FYNNEI. In the case of this clone: The antigen is undetermined.

Libraries were prepared by immunoSEQ multiplex PCR; TCRdb keeps only in-frame clonotypes and omits some of them. This sample yields fewer than 25,000 clones, of which 70% to 90% are seen a single time; 2.5% to 3.5% belongs to the top ten. The input for sequencing was PBMCs, taken around atezolizumab (anti-PD-L1) treatment. This chain joins TRBV2 and TRBJ1-5; D is perhaps TRBD1 (5 bases). This sequence was found in a man aged 45 to 65 with urothelial cancer. The CDR3 spells CASTTPGGLGNQPQHF. The CDR3 nucleotides are TGTGCCAGCACCACCCCGGGGGGTTTGGGCAATCAGCCCCAGCATTTT. The full variable domain, its missing parts supplied by reference TRBV2 and TRBJ1-5, is EPEVTQTPSHQVTQMGQEVILRCVPISNHLYFYWYRQILGQKVEFLVSFYNNEISEKSEIFDDQFSVERPDGSNFTLKIRSTKLEDSAMYFCASTTPGGLGNQPQHFGDGTRLSIL.